These T cell receptor beta chains were read from a single sample in a study of cytomegalovirus exposure and HLA in healthy donors. The table came from immunoSEQ multiplex PCR; TCRdb's copy has only in-frame clones and leaves some out. The table includes around 180,000 clones, about 82% detected once. Sequencing input: PBMCs. These receptors came from a woman aged 18-35 years in good health and CMV-seronegative. Each CDR3 is given with its conserved first and last residue. The order of the fields is J gene, V gene, D gene, clone size, CDR3 DNA, CDR3 protein. The D gene is left open where the match is weak. Clone size is shown for a subset of rows, as once, few, many or a class of expanded clone.

TRBJ2-6	TRBV2	NA	NA	TGTGCCAGCAGTCGAGACAGGATCTTCTCTGGGGCCAACGTCCTGACTTTC	CASSRDRIFSGANVLTF
TRBJ2-2	TRBV10-3	TRBD1	few	TGTGCCATCAGTGAGACACAGGGGCTCACCGGGGAGCTGTTTTTT	CAISETQGLTGELFF
TRBJ2-7	TRBV4-2	NA	once	TGTGCCAGCAGCCAATTCCCAGCGGGCCTGACCTACGAGCAGTACTTC	CASSQFPAGLTYEQYF
TRBJ2-1	TRBV9	TRBD1	NA	TGTGCCAGCAGCACAAGCCCGTCGAGAGCGGCAGGGGGATATGAGCAGTTCTTC	CASSTSPSRAAGGYEQFF
TRBJ2-2	TRBV5-1	NA	NA	TGCGCCAGCAGCTCCGTCGCGGCGAACACCGGGGAGCTGTTTTTT	CASSSVAANTGELFF
TRBJ2-7	TRBV14	TRBD2	few	TGTGCCAGCAGCCAAGATTGGACTAGCGGGAACTACGAGCAGTACTTC	CASSQDWTSGNYEQYF
TRBJ1-2	TRBV19	TRBD1	NA	TGTGCCAGTAGGCTAGCAGGGGGAGTCTATTTTGGCTACACCTTC	CASRLAGGVYFGYTF
TRBJ2-2	TRBV9	TRBD2	NA	TGTGCCAGCAGGAGAACAGCGGGAGGGCCGACCGGGGAGCTGTTTTTT	CASRRTAGGPTGELFF
TRBJ1-6	TRBV5-4	TRBD1	NA	TGTGCCAGCAGCTTGGGAGACCTACAGGGGGCGAGGTCACCCCTCCACTTT	CASSLGDLQGARSPLHF
TRBJ2-6	TRBV28	NA	NA	TGTGCCACCCTTATAGAGGGGGCCAACGTCCTGACTTTC	CATLIEGANVLTF
TRBJ1-4	TRBV6-1	TRBD1	NA	TGTGCCAGCCACTCCGGGACAGGGGTTGAAAAACTGTTTTTT	CASHSGTGVEKLFF
TRBJ1-2	TRBV4-1	NA	NA	TGCGCCAGCAGCCAAAGCGGGGGACACTATGGCTACACCTTC	CASSQSGGHYGYTF
TRBJ2-1	TRBV10-3	TRBD1	NA	TGTGCCCTCCGGGACAGGGACGAAGTTAATGAGCAGTTCTTC	CALRDRDEVNEQFF
TRBJ1-1	TRBV6-5	TRBD1	NA	TGTGCCAGCGAATTACAGGGGGCGCGGACTGAAGCTTTCTTT	CASELQGARTEAFF
TRBJ2-1	TRBV5-1	TRBD2	NA	TGCGCCAGCAGCTATGAAAAGACTAGCGGGAGGGTTACTGAGCAGTTCTTC	CASSYEKTSGRVTEQFF
TRBJ1-4	TRBV7-9	NA	NA	TGTGCCAGCAGCTCTCACAAGGGGGATGAAAAACTGTTTTTT	CASSSHKGDEKLFF
TRBJ2-5	TRBV7-6	NA	NA	TGTGCCAGCAGCTTAATTACAGACCAAGAGACCCAGTACTTC	CASSLITDQETQYF
TRBJ1-1	TRBV4-2	NA	once	TGTGCCAGCAGCCAGCGGTCAGACTTGAACACTGAAGCTTTCTTT	CASSQRSDLNTEAFF
TRBJ1-5	TRBV11-2	NA	NA	TGTGCCAGCAGCTTAAACAGTCCCAATCAGCCCCAGCATTTT	CASSLNSPNQPQHF
TRBJ2-7	TRBV30	NA	NA	TGTGCCTGGAGTGAGGGGGGGCACTCCTACGAGCAGTACTTC	CAWSEGGHSYEQYF
TRBJ1-5	TRBV27	NA	NA	TGTGCCAGCAGTTTAATGCGTGGAGGGAATCAGCCCCAGCATTTT	CASSLMRGGNQPQHF
TRBJ2-5	TRBV9	TRBD1	NA	TGTGCCAGCAGCGTGGACAGGGGGGAGACCCAGTACTTC	CASSVDRGETQYF
TRBJ2-7	TRBV7-6	NA	NA	TGTGCCAGCGGAACTCGCGGGCCCTACGAGCAGTACTTC	CASGTRGPYEQYF
TRBJ1-2	TRBV4-2	NA	NA	TGTGCCAGCAGCCAAGACAGGGTTGACTATGGCTACACCTTC	CASSQDRVDYGYTF
TRBJ2-1	TRBV7-2	NA	NA	TGTGCCAGCAGCTTAGGGGCAAGCTACAATGAGCAGTTCTTC	CASSLGASYNEQFF
TRBJ2-5	TRBV4-1	TRBD2	once	TGCGCCAGCAGCCTCGCGGATCTAGCGGCAATTCAAGAGACCCAGTACTTC	CASSLADLAAIQETQYF
TRBJ1-6	TRBV7-9	NA	NA	TGTGCCAGCAGCCCGGCAGACAGCCTTCATTCACCCCTCCACTTT	CASSPADSLHSPLHF
TRBJ2-1	TRBV30	TRBD1	NA	TGTGCCTGGGACACAGGGGGCAACCACAATGAGCAGTTCTTC	CAWDTGGNHNEQFF
TRBJ2-3	TRBV5-5	NA	NA	TGTGCCAGCAGCCACAGGGACGGCGATACGCAGTATTTT	CASSHRDGDTQYF
TRBJ2-1	TRBV7-2	TRBD2	NA	TGTGCCAGCAGCAAAAATCCGGGAGGCGCAAGGCAGTTCTTC	CASSKNPGGARQFF
TRBJ2-7	TRBV27	TRBD1	NA	TGTGCCAGCAAACGGACAGGGTCGTACGAGCAGTACTTC	CASKRTGSYEQYF
TRBJ1-2	TRBV10-3	NA	NA	TGTGCCATCAGACTTTTGTCTATTGGCTACACCTTC	CAIRLLSIGYTF
TRBJ2-7	TRBV7-6	NA	NA	TGTGCCAGCAGAGAATCTAGCTCCTACGAGCAGTACTTC	CASRESSSYEQYF
TRBJ1-2	TRBV5-1	TRBD1	NA	TGCGCCAGCAGATGGTCCCGGACAGGGGGTTTATATGGCTACACCTTC	CASRWSRTGGLYGYTF
TRBJ1-1	TRBV5-1	NA	NA	TGCGCCAGCTCCAGGGAGGCTGTGAACACTGAAGCTTTCTTT	CASSREAVNTEAFF
TRBJ2-2	TRBV30	TRBD2	NA	TGTGCCTGGGCGCGGTCTAGCGGGGGTACGAACACCGGGGAGCTGTTTTTT	CAWARSSGGTNTGELFF
TRBJ1-3	TRBV12-5	TRBD1	NA	TGTGCTAGTGGTTGGCCGACAGGGACTGGAAACACCATATATTTT	CASGWPTGTGNTIYF
TRBJ2-7	TRBV6-5	NA	NA	TGTGCCAGCAGCCCTGCGGAGGGAAACGAGCAGTACTTC	CASSPAEGNEQYF
TRBJ2-5	TRBV25-1	NA	few	TGTGCCAGCAGTGAATGGAAGGGGGACCAAGAGACCCAGTACTTC	CASSEWKGDQETQYF
TRBJ1-3	TRBV28	NA	NA	TGTGCCAGCAGTTCTCGTTGGGACATTCCCAACTCCATATATTTT	CASSSRWDIPNSIYF
TRBJ2-5	TRBV5-1	NA	NA	TGCGCCAGCAGCTTGGCCTCTACGGCAGGCCAGTACTTC	CASSLASTAGQYF
TRBJ2-3	TRBV6-6	TRBD1	NA	TGTGCCAGCAGCCGGACAGGGAGCACAGATACGCAGTATTTT	CASSRTGSTDTQYF
TRBJ2-1	TRBV29-1	NA	NA	TGCAGCGTTGAAGATTGGAAGGTAGCGGAACGGAATGAGCAGTTCTTC	CSVEDWKVAERNEQFF
TRBJ1-5	TRBV6-5	NA	NA	TGTGCCAGCAGTTACTCCGGGGGGGCCCAGCATTTT	CASSYSGGAQHF
TRBJ2-3	TRBV14	TRBD2	NA	TGTGCCAGCAGCCAAGCAGCGGGGCTAATTAGCACAGATACGCAGTATTTT	CASSQAAGLISTDTQYF
TRBJ2-2	TRBV18	TRBD1	NA	TGTGCCAGCTCATTGGGACAGGGGAACACCGGGGAGCTGTTTTTT	CASSLGQGNTGELFF
TRBJ2-3	TRBV5-1	NA	NA	TGCGCCAGCCTTAGAGAGTCTAGCACAGATACGCAGTATTTT	CASLRESSTDTQYF
TRBJ2-2	TRBV6-4	NA	NA	TGTGCCAGCAGTATGGGGGAGGCTCCCGGGGAGCTGTTTTTT	CASSMGEAPGELFF
TRBJ2-3	TRBV7-3	TRBD2	NA	TGTGCCAGCAGCGCCGCTAGCGGGGCCCTCACAGATACGCAGTATTTT	CASSAASGALTDTQYF
TRBJ2-1	TRBV11-2	TRBD2	NA	TGTGCCAGCAGCTTATTTCCTGGGACTAGCGGTTCGAATGAGCAGTTCTTC	CASSLFPGTSGSNEQFF
TRBJ2-2	TRBV11-2	TRBD1	once	TGTGCCAGCAGCTACCTTAGGGGGCGGACTACCGGGGAGCTGTTTTTT	CASSYLRGRTTGELFF